This is a list of T cell receptor beta chains from one sample in a study of shared clonotypes between healthy human individuals. Profiling relied on immunoSEQ multiplex PCR, and the TCRdb table lists in-frame clones only, not all of them. The sample shows some 2 million clones, approximately 94% of them seen only once. Sequences were obtained from naive CD8+ T cells sorted from blood. These receptors all stem from a man in his late teens or twenties in good health. Each CDR3 is given with its conserved first and last residue. D genes are given only for firm matches. Only some rows state a clone size, as once, few, many or a class for expanded clones.

d_call | clone_size | j_call | v_call | cdr3_aa | cdr3_nt
TRBD2 | . | TRBJ2-1 | TRBV5-1 | CASSFGEGDNEQFF | TGCGCCAGCAGCTTTGGGGAGGGAGACAATGAGCAGTTCTTC
. | . | TRBJ2-7 | TRBV5-5 | CASSLWASYEQYF | TGTGCCAGCAGCTTGTGGGCGTCCTACGAGCAGTACTTC
. | . | TRBJ1-1 | TRBV7-9 | CASSPQDGTPKAEAFF | TGTGCCAGCAGCCCACAGGACGGGACCCCGAAAGCTGAAGCTTTCTTT
. | . | TRBJ2-2 | TRBV6-1 | CASSEIRRKNTGELFF | TGTGCCAGCAGTGAAATACGACGGAAGAACACCGGGGAGCTGTTTTTT
TRBD2 | . | TRBJ2-7 | TRBV5-6 | CASSYGRSGRGYEQYF | TGTGCCAGCAGCTATGGACGTAGCGGGAGAGGGTACGAGCAGTACTTC
TRBD1 | . | TRBJ2-1 | TRBV28 | CASSPDRVRNEQFF | TGTGCCAGCAGTCCGGACAGGGTGCGTAATGAGCAGTTCTTC
TRBD1 | . | TRBJ1-2 | TRBV10-2 | CASLQGGVYGYTF | TGCGCCAGCCTACAGGGGGGGGTATATGGCTACACCTTC
. | once | TRBJ1-2 | TRBV15 | CATSIRLVTDYGYTF | TGTGCCACCAGCATCCGCCTCGTGACAGACTATGGCTACACCTTC
. | . | TRBJ1-1 | TRBV4-1 | CASSQGPGMNTEAFF | TGCGCCAGCAGCCAAGGCCCAGGGATGAACACTGAAGCTTTCTTT
. | . | TRBJ2-5 | TRBV9 | CASSVEGEETQYF | TGTGCCAGCAGCGTGGAGGGGGAGGAGACCCAGTACTTC
. | . | TRBJ2-2 | TRBV4-1 | CASSQVRKDGNTGELFF | TGCGCCAGCAGCCAAGTGAGGAAGGACGGAAACACCGGGGAGCTGTTTTTT
. | . | TRBJ2-7 | TRBV4-1 | CASSTGKSYEQYF | TGCGCCAGCAGCACAGGGAAGTCCTACGAGCAGTACTTC
. | . | TRBJ2-2 | TRBV19 | CASSPTWRGNTGELFF | TGTGCCAGTAGCCCCACGTGGAGGGGTAACACCGGGGAGCTGTTTTTT
. | . | TRBJ2-1 | TRBV7-9 | CASSSSRRDYREVSNEQFF | TGTGCCAGCAGCTCCAGCCGCCGGGACTACAGGGAAGTTTCTAATGAGCAGTTCTTC
. | . | TRBJ2-1 | TRBV5-6 | CASSTGAYNEQFF | TGTGCCAGCAGCACCGGGGCTTACAATGAGCAGTTCTTC
. | . | TRBJ2-7 | TRBV10-3 | CAISESSGRIYEQYF | TGTGCCATCAGTGAGTCATCGGGACGGATTTACGAGCAGTACTTC
TRBD1 | . | TRBJ1-2 | TRBV11-2 | CASSFPRDRVEYGYTF | TGTGCCAGCAGCTTCCCCCGGGACAGGGTGGAGTATGGCTACACCTTC
. | . | TRBJ2-7 | TRBV21-1 | CASSRGTGPRPYEQYF | TGTGCCAGCAGCAGAGGGACAGGGCCGCGTCCCTACGAGCAGTACTTC
. | . | TRBJ2-5 | TRBV2 | CASSVSQETQYF | TGTGCCAGCAGCGTATCCCAAGAGACCCAGTACTTC
. | . | TRBJ1-2 | TRBV30 | CAWSVIDGIDYGYTF | TGTGCCTGGAGTGTAATCGACGGAATAGACTATGGCTACACCTTC
TRBD1 | . | TRBJ1-2 | TRBV27 | CASSLTGTDYYGYTF | TGTGCCAGCAGTTTAACCGGGACAGACTATTATGGCTACACCTTC
. | . | TRBJ1-1 | TRBV5-4 | CASSPDNVNTEAFF | TGTGCCAGCAGCCCTGACAACGTGAACACTGAAGCTTTCTTT
. | once | TRBJ2-2 | TRBV7-6 | CASSLPGDTGELFF | TGTGCCAGCAGCTTACCGGGAGACACCGGGGAGCTGTTTTTT
. | . | TRBJ2-3 | TRBV30 | CAWSVTGVGDTQYF | TGTGCCTGGAGTGTTACGGGGGTTGGAGATACGCAGTATTTT